A selection of T cell receptor beta chains follows, all from one sample in a study of CD8 T cells in ankylosing spondylitis. TCRdb independently ran MiXCR on the 5' RACE reads; one entry per CDR3 protein. The table records over 700,000 distinct CDR3 sequences, 19% of them present only once. Sequencing was performed on blood, either unsorted or a sorted T cell fraction (not recorded which). Source of these receptors: a male donor with ankylosing spondylitis. Both conserved end residues are part of each CDR3. Each record gives: V gene, J gene, CDR3 protein.

TRBV20-1	TRBJ1-5	CSARTGTGDQPQHF
TRBV5-1	TRBJ2-2	CASSLDWGLAGELFF
TRBV4-1	TRBJ2-5	CASSLDYLETQYF
TRBV28	TRBJ2-7	CASRLSRSSYEQYF
TRBV20-1	TRBJ2-7	CSARGANEIHEQYF
TRBV11-3	TRBJ1-2	CASSPGQTLRGYGYTF
TRBV28	TRBJ2-1	CASRQSYRVLGNEQFF
TRBV12-3/TRBV12-4	TRBJ2-3	CASSETTGIPDTQYF
TRBV25-1	TRBJ2-2	CASSDRRVTGELFF
TRBV15	TRBJ1-1	CATSRGVQGRGEAFF
TRBV19	TRBJ1-5	CASSIANNNQPQHF
TRBV2	TRBJ2-1	CASSGGLAGVFNEQFF
TRBV9	TRBJ2-1	CASSVVTVYNEQFF
TRBV5-1	TRBJ2-5	CASSSQPGTDFRETQYF
TRBV9	TRBJ2-3	CASSTSGSPDTQYF
TRBV20-1	TRBJ2-1	CSALEGGTDYNEQFF
TRBV2	TRBJ2-5	CASSWYSGGELQETQYF
TRBV7-6	TRBJ2-7	CASSLSHYEQYF
TRBV3-1	TRBJ2-7	CASSQVDYEQYF
TRBV7-8	TRBJ2-1	CASSLDPSGGLGGQFF
TRBV13	TRBJ2-7	CASKHRDRLPYEQYF
TRBV30	TRBJ2-1	CAWSARTVNEQFF
TRBV7-2	TRBJ2-4	CASSLARRGTLAKNIQYF
TRBV5-4	TRBJ2-1	CASSLARTSSPSRNEQFF
TRBV27	TRBJ2-7	CASSPLGPITPYEQYF
TRBV3-1	TRBJ2-5	CASSQGASGVVETQYF
TRBV3-1	TRBJ1-2	CASSQGAAEWDYGYTF
TRBV27	TRBJ1-6	CASSLSQNSPLHF
TRBV2	TRBJ1-2	CASSEPITGRQDYGYTF
TRBV15	TRBJ1-2	CATSSEQGAGYTF
TRBV25-1	TRBJ1-5	CASSDTTGPVNQPQHF
TRBV7-9	TRBJ2-7	CASSRWDNEQYF
TRBV29-1	TRBJ2-3	CSVGVSHIPDTQYF
TRBV5-5	TRBJ2-3	CASSPSGDYTDTQYF
TRBV7-9	TRBJ1-1	CASRKGGRQETEAFF
TRBV12-3/TRBV12-4	TRBJ2-1	CASSFRDWADASNEQFF
TRBV7-9	TRBJ1-1	CASRPPAGTGDPNTEAFF
TRBV20-1	TRBJ2-7	CSASGTGGDEQYF
TRBV27	TRBJ1-1	CASSLWGTGVDTEAFF
TRBV2	TRBJ2-7	CAITTPTGPYEQYF
TRBV28	TRBJ2-2	CASSPRGGTGELFF
TRBV18	TRBJ2-1	CASSPGTRGIEQFF
TRBV6-5	TRBJ2-1	CASSYSPGVYNEQFF
TRBV24-1	TRBJ2-1	CATSDNSQGLSYNEQFF
TRBV20-1	TRBJ1-3	CSASGQGAGNTIYF
TRBV20-1	TRBJ2-1	CGTTGVFAGEAYNEQFF
TRBV10-3	TRBJ2-2	CATTATYTGELFF
TRBV20-1	TRBJ1-6	CSARRGPNSPLHF
TRBV19	TRBJ2-7	CASSIEPGADEQYF
TRBV10-3	TRBJ1-1	CAISESSGQNTEAFF
TRBV10-3	TRBJ1-2	CAISAFSDRSGYGYTF
TRBV5-1	TRBJ2-6	CASAYGGQSGANVLTF
TRBV10-1	TRBJ2-1	CASSEPTGTTEQFF
TRBV28	TRBJ2-7	CASSFTGSEQYF
TRBV12-3/TRBV12-4	TRBJ1-2	CASSFSQKINYGYTF
TRBV12-3/TRBV12-4	TRBJ2-1	CASSARGAWFF
TRBV4-1	TRBJ2-7	CASSPRGVQGWEQYF
TRBV6-2/TRBV6-3	TRBJ1-5	CASTDRGDGQPQHF